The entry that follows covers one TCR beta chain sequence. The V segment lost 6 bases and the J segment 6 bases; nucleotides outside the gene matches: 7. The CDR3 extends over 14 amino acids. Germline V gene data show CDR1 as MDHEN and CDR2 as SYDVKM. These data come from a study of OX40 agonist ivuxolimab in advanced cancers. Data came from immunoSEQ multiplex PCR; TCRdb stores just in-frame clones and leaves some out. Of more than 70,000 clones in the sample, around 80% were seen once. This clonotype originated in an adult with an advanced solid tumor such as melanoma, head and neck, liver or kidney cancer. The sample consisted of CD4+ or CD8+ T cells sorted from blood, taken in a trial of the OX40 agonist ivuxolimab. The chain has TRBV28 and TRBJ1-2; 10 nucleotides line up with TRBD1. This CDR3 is CASSVWTGGDGYTF. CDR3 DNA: TGTGCCAGCAGCGTCTGGACAGGGGGTGATGGCTACACCTTC.